The 21 T cell receptor beta chains reported below all come from one sample, sequenced in a study of T cell responses to AZD1222 COVID-19 vaccine. This table comes from immunoSEQ multiplex PCR, and its TCRdb copy is limited to in-frame clones, with some not included. The sample records fewer than 120,000 clones, over 85% being singletons. Sequenced material: peripheral blood, taken 28 days after the second AZD1222 dose. Receptors originate from an adult who received the AZD1222 COVID-19 vaccine.

The chain links TRBV28 to TRBJ1-2; 8 positions match TRBD1. This CDR3 has 16 residues. With V trimmed by 5 bases and J by 6 bases, 14 bases remained unmatched. CDR1 is MDHEN and CDR2 is SYDVKM in the germline V gene. The CDR3 spells CASSTWTGRGANGYTF. The CDR3 coding sequence is TGTGCCAGCAGTACCTGGACAGGGAGAGGGGCCAATGGCTACACCTTC.

This clone has only a few counts. V is TRBV5-4 and J is TRBJ1-5; D might be TRBD1 (5 bases). Trimming removed 2 bases at V and 4 bases at J, with 7 bases between. The germline V gene has CDR1 SGHNT and CDR2 YYREEE (reference sequence). The CDR3 spans 13 residues. CDR3 loop: CASSFGGNQPQHF. The CDR3 DNA sequence: TGTGCCAGCAGCTTCGGGGGGAATCAGCCCCAGCATTTT.

V and J are TRBV21-1 and TRBJ2-1; TRBD1 was called by the table and not checked on the DNA. TRBV21-1 counts as a pseudogene. This CDR3 contains 17 residues. The CDR3 DNA sequence: TGTGCCAGCAGCATCCCTAAAGGGACAGGGGGCTTCAATGAGCAGTTCTTC. Its translation is CASSIPKGTGGFNEQFF.

The chain uses TRBV3-1 (or the pseudogene TRBV3-2) and TRBJ2-1; D gene unclear. Germline CDR1 reads LGHDT; CDR2 reads YNNKEL (reference sequence). The CDR3 runs 15 residues. V dropped 1 base and J dropped 5 bases, with 12 bases sitting between them. The CDR3 nucleotides are TGTGCCAGCAGCCAAGCTTGGACCGAGGACAATGAGCAGTTCTTC. Its translation: CASSQAWTEDNEQFF.

V gene TRBV15 combines with J gene TRBJ2-3; possible D gene TRBD2, 6 bases. Germline-derived CDR1 and CDR2 are LNHNV and YYDKDF (reference sequence). V lost 9 bases and J 2 bases, leaving 18 bases between the germline ends. This CDR3 comprises 15 residues. CDR3 bases: TGTGCCACGGGGGGTAGCGTCCGGAACACAGATACGCAGTATTTT. This codes for CATGGSVRNTDTQYF.

This clone was seen a few times. The gene calls are TRBV4-1 and TRBJ1-2; 7 bases match TRBD1. This CDR3 has 14 amino acids. Germline V gene lookup returns CDR1 MGHRA and CDR2 YSYEKL. The ends lost 2 bases at V and 8 bases at J; junction bases unmatched: 8. The CDR3 nucleotides are TGCGCCAGCAGCCAAAAGCGTTACAGGGGAGGCTACACCTTC. It yields the protein CASSQKRYRGGYTF.

The rearrangement joins TRBV6-5 to TRBJ1-2; a weak D match, TRBD1 (6 bases). The CDR3 has 12 residues. With 7 bases removed from V and 3 bases from J, the gap between germline ends came to 9 bases. CDR1 MNHEY and CDR2 SVGAGI come from the germline V gene. The CDR3 sequence: CASKQGDYGYTF. In nucleotides, the CDR3 is TGTGCCAGCAAACAGGGAGACTATGGCTACACCTTC.

This clone has a handful of counts. The J gene is TRBJ1-1, the V gene TRBV27; unclear D gene. Trimming pared 5 bases from V and 4 bases from J, leaving 11 bases between. This CDR3 is built from 13 residues. The germline V gene has CDR1 MNHEY and CDR2 SMNVEV (reference sequence). The CDR3 bases are TGTGCCAGCAGTCTGAAGCAGTCCACTGAAGCTTTCTTT. It encodes CASSLKQSTEAFF.

This chain connects TRBV28 to TRBJ1-2, with TRBD1 as a possible D gene (5 bases). The ends were cut back, 5 bases at V and 4 bases at J, with 11 bases in the middle. The CDR3 loop spans 13 amino acids. CDR1 and CDR2 (germline): MDHEN, SYDVKM. The CDR3 protein is CASSLYGGYGYTF. CDR3 bases: TGTGCCAGCAGTCTTTACGGGGGCTATGGCTACACCTTC.

The rearrangement uses TRBV5-4 and TRBJ1-1; the match to TRBD1 covers 10 bases. Trimming removed 4 bases from V and 11 bases from J; junction bases left unmatched: 5. This CDR3 contains 12 residues. Germline V lookup: CDR1 SGHNT, CDR2 YYREEE (reference sequence). CDR3 loop: CASSIGQGVAFF. Here the CDR3 DNA reads TGTGCCAGCAGCATAGGACAGGGGGTCGCTTTCTTT.

The rearrangement joins TRBV6-5 to TRBJ2-2, with D perhaps TRBD1 (6 bases). Germline V gene lookup returns CDR1 MNHEY and CDR2 SVGAGI. The length of the CDR3 is 15 residues. The V end lost 0 bases, the J end lost 3 bases, and 8 bases lay between the germline ends. The CDR3 loop is CASSYSDSYTGELFF. The CDR3 DNA sequence: TGTGCCAGCAGTTACTCGGACAGTTACACCGGGGAGCTGTTTTTT.

The genes are TRBV10-1 and TRBJ1-2; weak D call: TRBD1 (6 bases). V lost 4 bases and J 12 bases, leaving 15 bases between the germline ends. The germline gives CDR1 WNHNN, CDR2 SYGVQD (reference sequence). CDR3 size: 12 residues. As DNA, the CDR3 is TGCGCCAGCAGTGGGGGGGCAAGGGCCGACACCTTC. This codes for CASSGGARADTF.

The rearrangement joins TRBV7-3 to TRBJ2-1, with TRBD1 matching 7 bases. V trimming: 4 bases; J trimming: 7 bases; junction bases outside the gene matches: 7. The germline V gene has CDR1 SGHTA and CDR2 FQGTGA. The CDR3 is 14 amino acids. CDR3 residues: CASSSGQAPNEQFF. CDR3 sequence (DNA): TGTGCCAGCAGCTCCGGACAGGCACCGAATGAGCAGTTCTTC.

The V gene is TRBV20-1, the J gene TRBJ1-1; D remains unclear. The CDR3 length is 12 residues. Deletions cut 3 bases from V and 5 bases from J, with 10 bases between. From germline, CDR1 is DFQATT and CDR2 SNEGSKA (reference sequence). CDR3 bases: TGCAGTGCTAGTCGTAGGCCGACTGAAGCTTTCTTT. It yields the protein CSASRRPTEAFF.

V and J are TRBV12-3 or TRBV12-4 and TRBJ1-5; D uncertain. V lost 4 bases and J 9 bases, leaving 10 bases between the germline ends. The length of the CDR3 is 12 residues. In DNA form, the CDR3 reads TGTGCCAGCAGTTCCCCTAGACGGCCCCAGCATTTT. The encoded protein is CASSSPRRPQHF.

Comments on this clone: Likely a read error: the CDR3 ends without its conserved phenylalanine or tryptophan. The chain has TRBV6-1 and TRBJ1-5; no clear D. This CDR3 region has 13 residues. Trimming removed 2 bases at V and 7 bases at J, with 9 bases between. The V gene's germline CDR1 is MNHNS and CDR2 SASEGT. CDR3 coding DNA: TGTGCCAGCAGTGAACTTTTGGGGCAGCCCCAGCATCTT. The encoded protein is CASSELLGQPQHL.

This clone was seen a single time. This chain uses TRBV28 with TRBJ2-7; a weak D match, TRBD2 (5 bases). Germline CDR1 is MDHEN and CDR2 is SYDVKM. Trimming took off 3 bases at V and 5 bases at J, with 14 bases between the two ends. The CDR3 runs to 14 residues. The CDR3 bases are TGTGCCAGCAGTTTGACTATCCCCATTGACGAGCAGTACTTC. It is translated as CASSLTIPIDEQYF.

The V gene is TRBV6-5, the J gene TRBJ1-5, with 10 bases fitting TRBD1. V gave up 5 bases and J gave up 7 bases; unmatched junction bases: 8. The CDR3 loop spans 15 amino acids. Germline loops: CDR1 MNHEY, CDR2 SVGAGI. The CDR3 protein is CASSTGTGAEQPQHF. The CDR3 DNA is TGTGCCAGCAGTACCGGGACAGGGGCTGAGCAGCCCCAGCATTTT.

Here the CDR3 reads CASSLTSSSYEQYF. For the CDR3, the DNA is TGCGCCAGCAGCTTGACTAGCAGTTCCTACGAGCAGTACTTC. The chain links TRBV5-1 to TRBJ2-7; D perhaps matches TRBD2 (6 bases). Trimming pared 1 base from V and 1 base from J, leaving 9 bases between. This CDR3 comprises 14 residues. CDR1 is SGHRS, CDR2 YFSETQ, per germline.

The V and J genes are TRBV7-3 and TRBJ1-1; the D is unclear. Germline values: CDR1 SGHTA, CDR2 FQGTGA. CDR3 length: 12 residues. V lost 7 bases to trimming and J lost 0 bases, with 6 bases between them. Here the CDR3 reads CASIVMNTEAFF. The CDR3 DNA reads as TGTGCCAGCATCGTCATGAACACTGAAGCTTTCTTT.

The chain couples TRBV6-5 to TRBJ2-1; D gene unclear. The CDR3 runs to 14 residues. The V gene lost 0 bases and the J gene lost 8 bases, with 11 bases spanning the gap. From germline, CDR1 is MNHEY and CDR2 SVGAGI. CDR3 DNA sequence: TGTGCCAGCAGTTACTCGGCAAGCAGATATGAGCAGTTCTTC. The encoded protein is CASSYSASRYEQFF.